Listed below are T cell receptor beta chains from one sample, sequenced in a study of blood T cells in healthy people across ages. Each CDR3 protein is one row after TCRdb ran MiXCR on the 5' RACE reads. The data show 1.5 million to 2 million distinct CDR3 sequences, 28% seen once. Sequencing was done on a sample of blood. The receptors shown here come from a woman aged 25 to 39 in good health. Each CDR3 is given with its conserved first and last residue. D genes are given only for firm matches. Only some rows state a clone size, as once, few, many or a class for expanded clones.

v_gene	d_gene	j_gene	abundance	CDR3nt	CDR3aa
TRBV5-1	TRBD2	TRBJ2-1	many	TGCGCCAGCAGGGATCCTAGCGGGGGGCCATACAATGAGCAGTTCTTC	CASRDPSGGPYNEQFF
TRBV27	TRBD2	TRBJ2-7	few	TGTGCCAGCAGTGCCCCCGGGGGGGCAAAGGAGCAGTACTTC	CASSAPGGAKEQYF
TRBV10-3	-	TRBJ2-1	many	TGTGCCATCAGTGAGTCCCTCCTGCAGTTCTTC	CAISESLLQFF
TRBV20-1	-	TRBJ2-3	-	TGCAGTGCTAGAGATCCGAACGGGAGAACAGATACGCAGTATTTT	CSARDPNGRTDTQYF
TRBV24-1	TRBD1	TRBJ2-1	few	TGTGCCACCAGTGGAGGACCGGGACGCAAAGGGGGCGATGAGCAGTTCTTC	CATSGGPGRKGGDEQFF
TRBV9	-	TRBJ2-3	few	TGTGCCAGCAGCGTACAGGGTCCGGTTCAGGGGCGGATAGGCACAGATACGCAGTATTTT	CASSVQGPVQGRIGTDTQYF
TRBV11-2	TRBD2	TRBJ2-7	-	TGTGCCAGCAGCTTAGGGCTTAGCGGGGAGGGGTACTTC	CASSLGLSGEGYF
TRBV4-3	-	TRBJ2-1	-	TGCGCCAGCAGCCAACACCGAGCGGAATCTCAGTTCTTC	CASSQHRAESQFF
TRBV12-3/TRBV12-4	-	TRBJ1-2	few	TGTGCCAGCAGTTCAGTCGGGGCGGGCAGGGGATATGGCTACACCTTC	CASSSVGAGRGYGYTF
TRBV5-1	TRBD1	TRBJ1-1	few	TGCGCCAGCAGCTACGGGACAGGACTCGCTTTCTTT	CASSYGTGLAFF
TRBV6-6	TRBD2	TRBJ2-3	-	TGTGCCAGCTTCACTTGCGGGGGACGCACAGATACGCAGTATTTT	CASFTCGGRTDTQYF
TRBV4-2	TRBD2	TRBJ2-7	-	TGTGCCAGCAGCCAAGATCGGGCCGGGGGGGCCTACGAGCAGTACTTC	CASSQDRAGGAYEQYF
TRBV4-3	-	TRBJ1-5	few	TGCGCCAGCAGCCAAGATTGGTCAGTCCTCCGGAGCAATCAGCCCCAGCATTTT	CASSQDWSVLRSNQPQHF
TRBV6-4	-	TRBJ1-1	-	TGTGCCAGCAGTGACTCACCAGGGGCCACTGAAGCTTTCTTT	CASSDSPGATEAFF
TRBV11-2	-	TRBJ1-1	-	TGTGCCAGCAGCTCAAACAGGTTAGGGAACACTGAAGCTTTCTTT	CASSSNRLGNTEAFF
TRBV12-3/TRBV12-4	TRBD1	TRBJ1-2	many	TGTGCCAGCAGTTTAGACTACAGGGGATCTAACTATGGCTACACCTTC	CASSLDYRGSNYGYTF
TRBV2	-	TRBJ2-1	few	TGTGCCAGCAAATTGTCCCAGTCGGATCACAATGAGCAGTTCTTC	CASKLSQSDHNEQFF
TRBV5-1	-	TRBJ2-7	-	TGCGCCAGCAGCCTGGACACCCAACCAAACAATGAGCAGTACTTC	CASSLDTQPNNEQYF
TRBV7-9	TRBD1	TRBJ1-1	-	TGTGCCAGCAGCCCCCGACAGGGCTCTGAAGCTTTCTTT	CASSPRQGSEAFF
TRBV5-1	TRBD2	TRBJ2-3	few	TGCGCCAGCAGCTCCACCGGAGGGCTAGCGGGGGAAGATACGCAGTATTTT	CASSSTGGLAGEDTQYF
TRBV24-1	-	TRBJ2-4	many	TGTGCCACCAGTGACCCGCGTGGGGGAACCAAAAACATTCAGTACTTC	CATSDPRGGTKNIQYF
TRBV7-2	-	TRBJ2-7	once	TGTGCCAGCAGCTTATTCACTAGGGACGAGCAGTACTTC	CASSLFTRDEQYF
TRBV27	TRBD1	TRBJ2-1	-	TGTGCCAGCAGCCTTCAGGGGGCCTCCTGCAATGAGCAGTTCTTC	CASSLQGASCNEQFF
TRBV28	-	TRBJ2-7	few	TGTGCCAGCAGTTTAAAGTGGGGGAACGAGCAGTACTTC	CASSLKWGNEQYF
TRBV20-1	-	TRBJ1-4	few	TGCAGTGGCTGGGACACGGGAGATGAAAAACTGTTTTTT	CSGWDTGDEKLFF
TRBV18	-	TRBJ2-4	-	TGTGCCAGCTCACCCATAAGTGACAATGAGCAGTACTTC	CASSPISDNEQYF
TRBV29-1	TRBD1	TRBJ1-1	-	TGCAGCGTTGACAGGGGGTCGAGGAACACTGAAGCTTTCTTT	CSVDRGSRNTEAFF
TRBV12-3/TRBV12-4	-	TRBJ1-2	-	TGTGCCAGCAGTCTGGGGGTAGTGATGGGCTACACCTTC	CASSLGVVMGYTF
TRBV20-1	TRBD2	TRBJ2-7	-	TGCAGTGCAAGCAGTACTAGCGGGCGATCCTACGAGCAGTACTTC	CSASSTSGRSYEQYF
TRBV12-3/TRBV12-4	TRBD2	TRBJ2-7	-	TGTGCCAGCAGTCCGCGGACTAGCGGGGGGCCCTACGAGCAGTACTTC	CASSPRTSGGPYEQYF
TRBV7-8	TRBD2	TRBJ2-1	-	TGTGCCAGCAGCTTAGTCTTTCCAGCGGGAGGCCTTGTCAATGAGCAGTTCTTC	CASSLVFPAGGLVNEQFF
TRBV20-1	TRBD2	TRBJ2-3	-	TGCAGTGCTAGGAGGGCTAGCGGCAACCTCCGCGCAGATACGCAGTATTTT	CSARRASGNLRADTQYF
TRBV15	-	TRBJ1-1	once	TGTGCCACCAGCAGAGATAGGGCAGCCGTCGCTTTCTTT	CATSRDRAAVAFF
TRBV19	-	TRBJ2-1	-	TGTGCCAGTAGTACCGGAAAGGGTCTATACAATGAGCAGTTCTTC	CASSTGKGLYNEQFF
TRBV20-1	-	TRBJ1-1	-	TGCAGTGCTCGCCGCCTCAGTGACCGAATCATTGAAGCTTTCTTT	CSARRLSDRIIEAFF
TRBV20-1	TRBD2	TRBJ2-5	few	TGCAGTGCCTCTACTGGCGGGGGAAGAGAGACCCAGTACTTC	CSASTGGGRETQYF
TRBV5-1	-	TRBJ2-7	many	TGCGCCAGCAGCTTTGGGGTCGGCTACGAGCAGTACTTC	CASSFGVGYEQYF